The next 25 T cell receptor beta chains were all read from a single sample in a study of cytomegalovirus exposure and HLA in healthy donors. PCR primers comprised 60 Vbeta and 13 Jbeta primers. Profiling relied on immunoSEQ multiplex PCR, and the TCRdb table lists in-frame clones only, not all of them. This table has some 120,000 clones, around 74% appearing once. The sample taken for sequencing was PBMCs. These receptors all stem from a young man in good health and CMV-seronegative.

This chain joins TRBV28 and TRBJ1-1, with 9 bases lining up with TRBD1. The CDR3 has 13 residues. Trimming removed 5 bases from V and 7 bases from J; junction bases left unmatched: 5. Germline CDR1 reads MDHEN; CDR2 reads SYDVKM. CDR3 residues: CASSPQGQGEAFF. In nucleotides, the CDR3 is TGTGCCAGCAGTCCCCAGGGACAGGGTGAAGCTTTCTTT.

The CDR3 DNA reads as TGTGCCAGCAGTGAACTGTATCGGGACACGCCGTGGGAGCAGTTCTTC. Protein: CASSELYRDTPWEQFF. The gene calls are TRBV6-1 and TRBJ2-1; a possible D gene is TRBD1 (6 bases). V was cut by 2 bases and J by 10 bases, with 21 bases left in between. CDR3 size: 16 residues. Per germline, CDR1 MNHNS and CDR2 SASEGT.

The CDR3 loop is CASSLNLDGLNEQYF. The CDR3 DNA is TGTGCCAGCAGTCTAAATCTGGACGGACTGAACGAGCAGTACTTC. The chain is built from TRBV27 and TRBJ2-7, with a weak D call TRBD2 (5 bases). Germline CDR1 reads MNHEY; CDR2 reads SMNVEV (reference sequence). Trimming removed 5 bases at V and 5 bases at J, with 19 bases between. CDR3 length: 15 residues.

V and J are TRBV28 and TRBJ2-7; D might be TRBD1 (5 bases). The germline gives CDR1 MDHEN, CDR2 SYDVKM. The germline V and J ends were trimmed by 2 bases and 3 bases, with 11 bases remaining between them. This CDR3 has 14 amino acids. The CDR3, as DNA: TGTGCCAGCAGTTTAATTGGGGCTTTCTACGAGCAGTACTTC. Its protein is CASSLIGAFYEQYF.

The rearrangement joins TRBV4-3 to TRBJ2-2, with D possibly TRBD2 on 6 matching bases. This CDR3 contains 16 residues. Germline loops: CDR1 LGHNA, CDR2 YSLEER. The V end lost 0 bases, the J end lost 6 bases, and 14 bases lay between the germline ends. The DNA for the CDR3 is TGCGCCAGCAGCCAAGAGGGGGGAGTCCATGCCGGGGAGCTGTTTTTT. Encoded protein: CASSQEGGVHAGELFF.

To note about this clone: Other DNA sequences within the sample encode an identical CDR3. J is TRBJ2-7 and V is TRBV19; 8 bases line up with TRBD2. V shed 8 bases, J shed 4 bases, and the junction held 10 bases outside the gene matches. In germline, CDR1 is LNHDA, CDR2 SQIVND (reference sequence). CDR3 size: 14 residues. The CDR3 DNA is TGTGCCAGTTCTCCCCAGCGGGGGCCATACGAGCAGTACTTC. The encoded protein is CASSPQRGPYEQYF.

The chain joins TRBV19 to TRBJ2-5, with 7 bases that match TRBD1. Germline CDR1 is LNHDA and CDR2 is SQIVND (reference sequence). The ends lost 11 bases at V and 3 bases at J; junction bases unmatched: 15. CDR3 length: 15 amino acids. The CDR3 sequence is CAGSEIRGQKETQYF. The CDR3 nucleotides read TGTGCCGGCTCGGAGATTCGGGGACAGAAAGAGACCCAGTACTTC.

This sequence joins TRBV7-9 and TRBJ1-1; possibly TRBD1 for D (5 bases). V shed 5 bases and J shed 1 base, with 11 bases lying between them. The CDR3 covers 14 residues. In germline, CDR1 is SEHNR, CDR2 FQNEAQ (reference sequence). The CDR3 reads CASSNRGGNTEAFF. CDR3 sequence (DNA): TGTGCCAGCAGCAACCGGGGGGGGAACACTGAAGCTTTCTTT.

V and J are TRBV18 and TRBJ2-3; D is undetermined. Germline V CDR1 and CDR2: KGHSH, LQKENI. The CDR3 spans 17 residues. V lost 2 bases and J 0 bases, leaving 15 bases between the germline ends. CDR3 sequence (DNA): TGTGCCAGCTCACCAGCGGCAACCCGTGCTAGCACAGATACGCAGTATTTT. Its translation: CASSPAATRASTDTQYF.

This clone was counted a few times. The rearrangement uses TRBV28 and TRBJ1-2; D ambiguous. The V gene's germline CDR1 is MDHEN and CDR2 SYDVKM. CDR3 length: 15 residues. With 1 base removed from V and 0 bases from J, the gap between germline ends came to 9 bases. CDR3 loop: CASSLYGRTNYGYTF. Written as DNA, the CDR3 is TGTGCCAGCAGTTTATATGGCAGGACTAACTATGGCTACACCTTC.

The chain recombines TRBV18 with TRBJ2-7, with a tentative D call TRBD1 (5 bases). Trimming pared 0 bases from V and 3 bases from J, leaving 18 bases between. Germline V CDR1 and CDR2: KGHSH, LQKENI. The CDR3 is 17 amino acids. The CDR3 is CASSPPSSQGRGYEQYF. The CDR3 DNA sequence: TGTGCCAGCTCACCACCGTCCAGCCAAGGAAGGGGCTACGAGCAGTACTTC. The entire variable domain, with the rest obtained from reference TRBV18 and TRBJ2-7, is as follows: NAGVMQNPRHLVRRRGQEARLRCSPMKGHSHVYWYRQLPEEGLKFMVYLQKENIIDESGMPKERFSAEFPKEGPSILRIQQVVRGDSAAYFCASSPPSSQGRGYEQYFGPGTRLTVT.

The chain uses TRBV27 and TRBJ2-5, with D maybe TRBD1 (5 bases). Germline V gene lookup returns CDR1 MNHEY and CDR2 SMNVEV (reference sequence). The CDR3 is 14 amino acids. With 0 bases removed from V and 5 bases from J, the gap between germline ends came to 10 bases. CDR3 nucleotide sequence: TGTGCCAGCAGTTTATCCAGGGTGGTGGAGACCCAGTACTTC. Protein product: CASSLSRVVETQYF.

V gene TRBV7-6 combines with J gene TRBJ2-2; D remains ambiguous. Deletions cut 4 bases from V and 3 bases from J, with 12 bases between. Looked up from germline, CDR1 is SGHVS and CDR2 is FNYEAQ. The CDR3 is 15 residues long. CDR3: CASSSQSGYTGELFF. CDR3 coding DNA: TGTGCCAGCAGCTCACAGAGTGGTTACACCGGGGAGCTGTTTTTT.

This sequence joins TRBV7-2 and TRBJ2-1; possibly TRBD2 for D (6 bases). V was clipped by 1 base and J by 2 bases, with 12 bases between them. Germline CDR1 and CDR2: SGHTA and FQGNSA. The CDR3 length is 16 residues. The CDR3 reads CASSLGSGVTYNEQFF. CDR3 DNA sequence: TGTGCCAGCAGCTTAGGGTCGGGAGTCACCTACAATGAGCAGTTCTTC.

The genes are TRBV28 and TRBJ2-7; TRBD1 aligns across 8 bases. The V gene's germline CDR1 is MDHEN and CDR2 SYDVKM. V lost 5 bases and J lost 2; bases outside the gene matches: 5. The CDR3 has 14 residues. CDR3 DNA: TGTGCCAGCAGTCCTCGGACAGGGACCTACGAGCAGTACTTC. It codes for CASSPRTGTYEQYF.

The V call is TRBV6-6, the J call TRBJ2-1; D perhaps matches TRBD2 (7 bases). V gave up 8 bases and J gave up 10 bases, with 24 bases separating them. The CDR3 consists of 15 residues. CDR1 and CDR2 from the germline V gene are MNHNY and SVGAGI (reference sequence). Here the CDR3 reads CASLSYTRGQEEQFF. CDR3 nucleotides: TGTGCCAGCCTGTCCTATACGCGGGGGCAGGAAGAGCAGTTCTTC.

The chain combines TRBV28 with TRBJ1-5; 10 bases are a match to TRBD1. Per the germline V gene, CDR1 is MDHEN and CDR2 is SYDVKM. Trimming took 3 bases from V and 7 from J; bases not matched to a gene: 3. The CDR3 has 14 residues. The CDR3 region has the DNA TGTGCCAGCAGTTTGGGACAGGGGAAACAGCCCCAGCATTTT. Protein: CASSLGQGKQPQHF.

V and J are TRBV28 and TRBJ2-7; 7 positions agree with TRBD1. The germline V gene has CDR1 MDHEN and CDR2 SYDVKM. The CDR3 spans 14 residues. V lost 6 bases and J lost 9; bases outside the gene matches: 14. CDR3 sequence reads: CASSPRGQPSRQYF. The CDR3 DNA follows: TGTGCCAGCAGCCCCAGGGGACAGCCCTCAAGGCAGTACTTC.

The CDR3, as DNA: TGTGCCAGCAGCGCAGTGGGACTAGCGGGAGATACCGGGGAGCTGTTTTTT. Its protein is CASSAVGLAGDTGELFF. The gene calls are TRBV9 and TRBJ2-2; TRBD2 matches 14 bases. Germline V gene data show CDR1 as SGDLS and CDR2 as YYNGEE. This CDR3 is 17 amino acids long. Unmatched junction bases numbered 6, after V lost 3 bases and J lost 5 bases.

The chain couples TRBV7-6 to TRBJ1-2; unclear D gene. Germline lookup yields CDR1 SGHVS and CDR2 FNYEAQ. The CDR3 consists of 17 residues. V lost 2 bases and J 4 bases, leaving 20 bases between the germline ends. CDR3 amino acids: CASSLRAEGLSSYGYTF. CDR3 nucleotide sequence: TGTGCCAGCAGCTTACGGGCAGAGGGCCTATCTTCCTATGGCTACACCTTC.

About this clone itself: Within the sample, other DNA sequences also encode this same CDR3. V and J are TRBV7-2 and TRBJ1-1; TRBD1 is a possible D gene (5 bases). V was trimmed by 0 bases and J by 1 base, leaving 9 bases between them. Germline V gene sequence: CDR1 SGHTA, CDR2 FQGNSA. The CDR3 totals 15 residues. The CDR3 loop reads CASSLALQGNTEAFF. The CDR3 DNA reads TGTGCCAGCAGCTTAGCTCTTCAGGGGAACACTGAAGCTTTCTTT.

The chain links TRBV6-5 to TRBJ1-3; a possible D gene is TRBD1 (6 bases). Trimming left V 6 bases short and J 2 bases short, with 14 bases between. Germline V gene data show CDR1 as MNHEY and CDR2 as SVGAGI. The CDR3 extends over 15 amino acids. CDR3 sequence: CASRSTGSAGNTIYF. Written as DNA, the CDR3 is TGTGCCAGCAGGTCCACAGGGTCGGCTGGAAACACCATATATTTT.

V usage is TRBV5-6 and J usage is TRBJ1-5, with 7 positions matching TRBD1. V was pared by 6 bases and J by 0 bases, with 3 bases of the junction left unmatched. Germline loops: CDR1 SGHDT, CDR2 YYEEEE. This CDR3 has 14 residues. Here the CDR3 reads CASTTGVSNQPQHF. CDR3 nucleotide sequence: TGTGCCAGCACTACAGGGGTTAGCAATCAGCCCCAGCATTTT.

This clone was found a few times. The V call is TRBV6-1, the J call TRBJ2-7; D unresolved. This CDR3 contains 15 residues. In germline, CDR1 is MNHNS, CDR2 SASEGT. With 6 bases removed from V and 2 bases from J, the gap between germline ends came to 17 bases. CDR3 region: CASRELPNYTYEQYF. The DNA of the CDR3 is TGTGCCAGCAGGGAGCTCCCTAACTATACCTACGAGCAGTACTTC.

This CDR3 reads CASSPRGQGAYMNTEAFF. CDR3 DNA sequence: TGTGCCAGCAGTCCTAGAGGACAGGGTGCTTATATGAACACTGAAGCTTTCTTT. This chain joins TRBV27 and TRBJ1-1; 8 positions match TRBD1. The length of the CDR3 is 18 residues. Germline CDR1 and CDR2: MNHEY and SMNVEV (reference sequence). Unmatched junction bases numbered 14, after V lost 5 bases and J lost 0 bases.